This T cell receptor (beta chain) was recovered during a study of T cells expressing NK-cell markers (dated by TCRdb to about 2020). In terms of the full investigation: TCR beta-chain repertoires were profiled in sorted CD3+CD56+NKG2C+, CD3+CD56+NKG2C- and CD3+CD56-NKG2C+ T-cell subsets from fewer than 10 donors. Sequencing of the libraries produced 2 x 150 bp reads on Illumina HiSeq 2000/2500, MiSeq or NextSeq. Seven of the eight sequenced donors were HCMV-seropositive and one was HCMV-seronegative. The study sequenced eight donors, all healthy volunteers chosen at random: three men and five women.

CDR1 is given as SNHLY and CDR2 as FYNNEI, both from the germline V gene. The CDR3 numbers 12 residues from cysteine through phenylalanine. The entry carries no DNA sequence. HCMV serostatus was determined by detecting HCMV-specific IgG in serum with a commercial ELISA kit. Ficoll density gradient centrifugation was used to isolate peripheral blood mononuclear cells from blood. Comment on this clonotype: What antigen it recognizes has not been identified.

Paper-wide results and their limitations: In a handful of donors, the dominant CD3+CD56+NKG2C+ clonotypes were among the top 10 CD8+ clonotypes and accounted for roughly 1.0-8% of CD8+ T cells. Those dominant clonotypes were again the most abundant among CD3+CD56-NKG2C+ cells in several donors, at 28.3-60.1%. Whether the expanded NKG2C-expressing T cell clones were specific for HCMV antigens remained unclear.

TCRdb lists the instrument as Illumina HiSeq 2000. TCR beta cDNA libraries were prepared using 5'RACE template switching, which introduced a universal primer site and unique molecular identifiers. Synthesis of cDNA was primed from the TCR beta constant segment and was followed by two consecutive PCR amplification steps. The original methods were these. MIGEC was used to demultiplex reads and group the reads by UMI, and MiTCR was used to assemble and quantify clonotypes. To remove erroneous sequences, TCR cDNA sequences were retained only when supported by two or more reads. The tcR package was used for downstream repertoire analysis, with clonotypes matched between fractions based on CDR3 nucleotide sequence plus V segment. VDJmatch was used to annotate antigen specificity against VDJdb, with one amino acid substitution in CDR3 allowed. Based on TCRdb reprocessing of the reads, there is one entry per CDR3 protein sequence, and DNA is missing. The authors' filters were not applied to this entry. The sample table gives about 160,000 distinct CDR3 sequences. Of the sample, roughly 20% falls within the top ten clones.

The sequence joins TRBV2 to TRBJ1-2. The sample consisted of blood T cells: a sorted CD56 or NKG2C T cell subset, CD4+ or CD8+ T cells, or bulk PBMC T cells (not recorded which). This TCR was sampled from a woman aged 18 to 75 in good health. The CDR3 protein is CASSEANYGYTF. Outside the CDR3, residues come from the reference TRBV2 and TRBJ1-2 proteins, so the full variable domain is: EPEVTQTPSHQVTQMGQEVILRCVPISNHLYFYWYRQILGQKVEFLVSFYNNEISEKSEIFDDQFSVERPDGSNFTLKIRSTKLEDSAMYFCASSEANYGYTFGSGTRLTVV.